The 4 T cell receptor beta chains in this list originate from one sample, sequenced in a study of T cell responses to AZD1222 COVID-19 vaccine. Repertoires were generated with immunoSEQ multiplex PCR, while TCRdb's copy carries only in-frame clones and drops some. The repertoire has around 120,000 clones, around 90% of them found once; the top ten carry under 20%. Sample: peripheral blood, taken on day 0 of MenACWY control vaccination. Receptors were obtained from an adult in good health.

The V call is TRBV7-9, the J call TRBJ2-7; TRBD1 is a possible D gene (6 bases). V was pared by 1 base and J by 5 bases, with 12 bases between. The CDR3 has 14 amino acids. CDR1 and CDR2 (germline): SEHNR, FQNEAQ (reference sequence). The CDR3 region has the DNA TGTGCCAGCAGCTTAGGGGTCAGGGGTGACGAGCAGTACTTC. This gives the protein CASSLGVRGDEQYF.

The V gene is TRBV5-1, the J gene TRBJ1-4; D is unclear. Trimming pared 0 bases from V and 8 bases from J, leaving 5 bases between. This CDR3 is built from 12 residues. Per germline, CDR1 SGHRS and CDR2 YFSETQ. For the CDR3, the DNA is TGCGCCAGCAGCTTGGCCGGGGAAAAACTGTTTTTT. Translated, it gives CASSLAGEKLFF.

This chain joins TRBV27 and TRBJ2-4; D may be TRBD2 (6 bases). The CDR3 consists of 13 residues. Germline V lookup: CDR1 MNHEY, CDR2 SMNVEV (reference sequence). Trimming took off 5 bases at V and 6 bases at J, with 11 bases between the two ends. CDR3 in DNA: TGTGCCAGCAGTCCCCAAGCGGGAAACATTCAGTACTTC. Its protein product is CASSPQAGNIQYF.

V is TRBV25-1 and J is TRBJ2-7; D call uncertain. V was shortened by 3 bases and J by 2 bases, with 2 bases between the two germline ends. Germline values: CDR1 MGHDK, CDR2 SYGVNS. The CDR3 runs 11 residues. CDR3 DNA sequence: TGTGCCAGCAGTGAGACCTACGAGCAGTACTTC. Encoded protein: CASSETYEQYF.